The 29 T cell receptor beta chains in this list originate from one sample, sequenced in a study of identical twins. TCRdb passed the 5' RACE reads through MiXCR, listing each CDR3 protein once. Of under 800,000 distinct CDR3 sequences detected, about 20% appear once; the ten largest clones hold 4% to 5.5%. These data were likewise used in another study, on T cells expressing NK-cell markers.

Sequencing was done on a sample of PBMCs. All receptors derive from a woman aged 18-29 years in good health.

This chain links TRBV18 with TRBJ2-3; the D call may be TRBD1 or TRBD2 (5 bases each). The CDR3 consists of 13 residues. Germline CDR1 reads KGHSH; CDR2 reads LQKENI. V was pared by 0 bases and J by 5 bases, with 6 bases between. CDR3 DNA: TGTGCCAGCTCACCACCGGGGGAAGATACGCAGTATTTT. This sequence encodes CASSPPGEDTQYF.

There are a few counts of this clonotype. This sequence joins TRBV10-3 and TRBJ2-2, with D possibly being TRBD1 or TRBD2 (6 bases each). From germline, CDR1 is ENHRY and CDR2 SYGVKD. Trimming shortened V by 6 bases and J by 4 bases, and 15 bases separated the two germline ends. The CDR3 extends over 15 amino acids. The CDR3 loop is CAISEGGRSTGELFF. The DNA for the CDR3 is TGTGCCATCAGCGAGGGGGGAAGGAGCACCGGGGAGCTGTTTTTT.

The chain couples TRBV6-5 to TRBJ2-7, with no clear D. The V end was cut by 5 bases, the J end by 7 bases, with 12 bases between. The CDR3 contains 12 residues. Per the germline V gene, CDR1 is MNHEY and CDR2 is SVGAGI. CDR3 DNA: TGTGCCAGCAGTATGGGGTTGCGGGAGCAGTACTTC. This sequence encodes CASSMGLREQYF.

With regard to this clonotype: One end of the junction varies from germline; a read error may be responsible. The CDR3 is CASQLTGLNNGELFF. In DNA form, the CDR3 reads TGTGCCAGCCAACTTACAGGGTTGAACAACGGGGAGCTGTTTTTT. The V and J genes are TRBV12-3 or TRBV12-4 and TRBJ2-2, with D tentatively TRBD1 (6 bases). The CDR3 loop spans 15 amino acids.

The V call is TRBV12-3 or TRBV12-4, the J call TRBJ2-5, with 11 bases that match TRBD2. Trimming cost V 5 bases and J 5 bases; bases outside gene matches: 7. The CDR3 runs 15 residues. CDR3 residues: CASSPRLAGIETQYF. CDR3 sequence (DNA): TGTGCCAGCAGTCCTAGACTAGCGGGGATCGAGACCCAGTACTTC.

This clonotype was detected only a few times. V gene TRBV7-3 combines with J gene TRBJ2-7; the D gene is possibly TRBD2 (6 bases). Per germline, CDR1 SGHTA and CDR2 FQGTGA. Trimming cost V 6 bases and J 0 bases, with 15 bases left between them. This CDR3 is built from 15 residues. The CDR3 reads CASSEAAGSSYEQYF. In DNA, the CDR3 is TGTGCCAGCAGTGAAGCGGCGGGAAGCTCCTACGAGCAGTACTTC.

The chain links TRBV27 to TRBJ1-2, with D possibly matching TRBD1 (5 bases). The V and J ends lost 3 bases and 7 bases respectively, with 12 bases between them. CDR1 is MNHEY, CDR2 SMNVEV, per germline (reference sequence). The CDR3 extends over 13 amino acids. In nucleotides, the CDR3 is TGTGCCAGCAGTTTGGCAGGGTTTAGTGGCTACACCTTC. Translated: CASSLAGFSGYTF.

There are a few counts of this clonotype. The rearrangement joins TRBV10-3 to TRBJ2-1; 8 nucleotides match TRBD1. This CDR3 is built from 17 residues. Germline V gene lookup returns CDR1 ENHRY and CDR2 SYGVKD. V dropped 0 bases and J dropped 9; count of bases not matched to a gene: 13. DNA of the CDR3: TGTGCCATCAGTGAGTCAATGGGCAGGGGGCTCAGGAGTGAGCAGTTCTTC. It is translated as CAISESMGRGLRSEQFF.

The chain combines TRBV3-1 with TRBJ2-3, with D perhaps TRBD2 (5 bases). CDR3 length: 16 amino acids. Germline CDR1 reads LGHDT; CDR2 reads YNNKEL (reference sequence). V lost 1 base and J lost 6, with 17 bases in between. This chain's CDR3 is CASSQVAGKRRDTQYF. The CDR3 bases are TGTGCCAGCAGCCAAGTAGCCGGGAAGAGGAGGGATACGCAGTATTTT.

This chain uses TRBV29-1 with TRBJ2-3; 10 bases are a match to TRBD1. The V gene end was trimmed by 7 bases and the J gene end by 4 bases; junction bases not matched to a gene: 11. The CDR3 loop spans 15 amino acids. Germline V gives CDR1 SQVTM, CDR2 ANQGSEA. CDR3 nucleotides: TGCAGCGAGATGACCCGGGACAGGGGCGCAGATACGCAGTATTTT. Translating it yields CSEMTRDRGADTQYF.

This clonotype was detected a few times. The chain couples TRBV12-3 or TRBV12-4 to TRBJ1-2; no firm D call. V was shortened by 6 bases and J by 0 bases, with 5 bases between the two germline ends. The CDR3 length is 12 residues. The CDR3 DNA sequence: TGTGCCAGCAGGCTCACTAACTATGGCTACACCTTC. Its protein is CASRLTNYGYTF.

This clonotype has just one count. The J gene is TRBJ2-4, the V gene TRBV12-3 or TRBV12-4, with D possibly TRBD1 on 6 matching bases. The CDR3 runs 13 residues. Trimming cost V 6 bases and J 6 bases, with 12 bases left between them. The CDR3 DNA reads as TGTGCCAGCAGGACCACAGGGATAAACATTCAGTACTTC. Protein product: CASRTTGINIQYF.

This clonotype was counted at least ten times. CDR3 in DNA: TGCGCCAGCAGCCAAGGGGGCCGTTCCTACGAGCAGTACTTC. It encodes CASSQGGRSYEQYF. The genes are TRBV4-3 and TRBJ2-7; D is perhaps TRBD1 (5 bases). Trimming removed 1 base from V and 1 base from J, with 8 bases in between. Per germline, CDR1 LGHNA and CDR2 YSLEER. The CDR3 contains 14 residues.

This clonotype has only a few counts. The J gene is TRBJ2-4, the V gene TRBV20-1; maybe TRBD2 (6 bases). Trimming cost V 3 bases and J 5 bases, with 11 bases left between them. CDR1 is DFQATT, CDR2 SNEGSKA, per germline (reference sequence). This CDR3 contains 13 residues. The CDR3 is CSASVGGENIQYF. As DNA, the CDR3 is TGCAGTGCTAGTGTTGGAGGGGAAAACATTCAGTACTTC.

V usage is TRBV7-9 and J usage is TRBJ2-1; D is undetermined. Germline CDR1 is SEHNR and CDR2 is FQNEAQ (reference sequence). V was shortened by 6 bases and J by 12 bases, with 12 bases between the two germline ends. The CDR3 is made up of 11 amino acids. CDR3 coding DNA: TGTGCCAGCAGTTTCGGGTATCCGCAGTTCTTC. Encoded protein: CASSFGYPQFF. The full variable domain, its missing parts supplied by reference TRBV7-9 and TRBJ2-1, is DTGVSQNPRHKITKRGQNVTFRCDPISEHNRLYWYRQTLGQGPEFLTYFQNEAQLEKSRLLSDRFSAERPKGSFSTLEIQRTEQGDSAMYLCASSFGYPQFFGPGTRLTVL.

The CDR3 nucleotides are TGTGCCAGCGGAACCGGGGTCACAGATACGCAGTATTTT. It encodes CASGTGVTDTQYF. The V call is TRBV7-9, the J call TRBJ2-3; tentatively, D is TRBD2 (5 bases). Trimming removed 8 bases from V and 2 bases from J, with 11 bases in between. This CDR3 spans 13 amino acids. Per germline, CDR1 SEHNR and CDR2 FQNEAQ (reference sequence).

This clonotype came up many times. CDR3 nucleotide sequence: TGTGCCAGCAGCGTAGATCTCGGTGGCTCCCACACAGATACGCAGTATTTT. As protein: CASSVDLGGSHTDTQYF. The chain is built from TRBV9 and TRBJ2-3; D is unresolved. Between the trimmed V and J ends, which lost 0 bases and 2 bases, there was a span of 16 bases. The CDR3 is 17 amino acids. CDR1 is SGDLS, CDR2 YYNGEE, per germline.

As to this clonotype: This may arise from a read error, as a much more abundant clone is one base away. CDR3 residues: CASSSRESLNNEQFF. The CDR3 DNA reads TGTGCCAGCAGCTCTCGGGAGAGCCTCAACAATGAGCAGTTCTTC. The chain recombines TRBV7-2 with TRBJ2-1; D is perhaps TRBD2 (6 bases). With 4 bases removed from V and 5 bases from J, the gap between germline ends came to 15 bases. CDR1 and CDR2 from the germline V gene are SGHTA and FQGNSA. The CDR3 sequence is 15 residues long.

The chain joins TRBV13 to TRBJ2-1; maybe TRBD2 (6 bases). The CDR3 is 14 amino acids. Looked up from germline, CDR1 is PRHDT and CDR2 is FYEKMQ (reference sequence). V lost 5 bases, J lost 10 bases, and 18 bases lay in between. CDR3 protein: CASSIRALRGEQFF. In DNA form, the CDR3 reads TGTGCCAGCAGCATTAGAGCTCTTCGGGGGGAGCAGTTCTTC.

The chain carries TRBV20-1 and TRBJ2-1, with 7 positions matching TRBD1. The CDR3 has 14 amino acids. CDR1 DFQATT and CDR2 SNEGSKA come from the germline V gene (reference sequence). J was trimmed by 4 bases and V by 6 bases; bases with no gene match: 9. The CDR3 nucleotides read TGCAGTGCCTCCCGGGACAGAAGTTACAATGAGCAGTTCTTC. Its translation is CSASRDRSYNEQFF.

This chain uses TRBV7-2 with TRBJ2-3, with 7 nucleotides matching TRBD2. The V gene end was trimmed by 2 bases and the J gene end by 1 base; junction bases not matched to a gene: 6. This CDR3 is 16 amino acids long. From germline, CDR1 is SGHTA and CDR2 FQGNSA. This CDR3 reads CASSLWSSGGTDTQYF. DNA of the CDR3: TGTGCCAGCAGCTTATGGTCTAGCGGAGGCACAGATACGCAGTATTTT.

This clonotype was counted only a few times. The chain uses TRBV11-2 and TRBJ2-1, with 8 bases identical to TRBD1. CDR3 length: 15 residues. V lost 4 bases to trimming and J lost 6 bases; unmatched junction nucleotides: 8. Germline CDR1 and CDR2: SGHAT and FQNNGV. The chain's CDR3 is CASSSDRGLVNEQFF. CDR3 in DNA: TGTGCCAGCAGCTCAGACAGGGGATTGGTCAATGAGCAGTTCTTC.

In its sample, this clonotype was seen a few times. CDR3 sequence (DNA): TGCAGTGCTAGAGATCCCCAGGGACAAGAGACCCAGTACTTC. It is translated as CSARDPQGQETQYF. V is TRBV20-1 and J is TRBJ2-5; D is perhaps TRBD1 (5 bases). The CDR3 has 14 residues. Germline V gives CDR1 DFQATT, CDR2 SNEGSKA (reference sequence). V gave up 0 bases and J gave up 2 bases, with 10 bases separating them.

This clonotype has a count of ten or more. The rearrangement uses TRBV9 and TRBJ2-1; D gene ambiguous. The V end was cut by 0 bases, the J end by 7 bases, with 8 bases between. Germline V gene sequence: CDR1 SGDLS, CDR2 YYNGEE. This CDR3 spans 13 amino acids. This CDR3 is CASSVVSGNEQFF. CDR3 DNA sequence: TGTGCCAGCAGCGTAGTTAGTGGAAATGAGCAGTTCTTC. Drawing the rest from reference TRBV9 and TRBJ2-1, the complete variable domain is DSGVTQTPKHLITATGQRVTLRCSPRSGDLSVYWYQQSLDQGLQFLIQYYNGEERAKGNILERFSAQQFPDLHSELNLSSLELGDSALYFCASSVVSGNEQFFGPGTRLTVL.

In this sample, this clonotype turned up many times. The chain joins TRBV12-3 or TRBV12-4 to TRBJ2-5, with 8 bases aligning to TRBD1. The ends lost 0 bases at V and 4 bases at J; junction bases unmatched: 4. CDR3 length equals 15 residues. The CDR3 DNA follows: TGTGCCAGCAGTTTAGCTGGCGACAGGGGAGAGACCCAGTACTTC. It specifies CASSLAGDRGETQYF.

This chain uses TRBV20-1 with TRBJ2-3; weak D call: TRBD1 (6 bases). The CDR3 consists of 14 residues. Trimming stripped 4 bases from V and 0 bases from J, with 11 bases between. Per germline, CDR1 DFQATT and CDR2 SNEGSKA (reference sequence). The CDR3 bases are TGCAGTGCTAAAGACAGGTCGAGCACAGATACGCAGTATTTT. Translated, it gives CSAKDRSSTDTQYF.

This clonotype was found many times. The rearrangement links TRBV10-2 to TRBJ1-1; no reliable D call. The V gene's germline CDR1 is WSHSY and CDR2 SAAADI. The CDR3 is 15 amino acids. Deletions cut 2 bases from V and 2 bases from J, with 12 bases between. The CDR3 reads CASSELGGINTEAFF. CDR3 nucleotides: TGCGCCAGCAGTGAGCTCGGAGGGATTAACACTGAAGCTTTCTTT.

This sequence joins TRBV11-2 and TRBJ2-7; TRBD1 agrees at 12 bases. After removal of 3 bases from V and 4 bases from J, the junction contained 4 bases not matched to a gene. The CDR3 spans 15 residues. Germline V gene sequence: CDR1 SGHAT, CDR2 FQNNGV. The CDR3 DNA reads as TGTGCCAGCAGCTTTGGGACAGGGGGCAAGTACGAGCAGTACTTC. Translation gives CASSFGTGGKYEQYF.

This chain links TRBV6-6 with TRBJ2-7; D remains unclear. Trimming left V 0 bases short and J 5 bases short, with 8 bases between. CDR1 MNHNY and CDR2 SVGAGI come from the germline V gene (reference sequence). The CDR3 spans 13 residues. The CDR3 region is CASSYSSGHEQYF. CDR3 nucleotide sequence: TGTGCCAGCAGTTACTCCTCGGGCCACGAGCAGTACTTC.